These 13 T cell receptor beta chains were all obtained from the same sample, sequenced in a study of T cell responses to AZD1222 COVID-19 vaccine. Here immunoSEQ multiplex PCR was the method, and the copy in TCRdb shows in-frame clones only, minus some. The sample contains more than 75,000 clones, 83% of which appear only once. The specimen comprised peripheral blood, sampled 28 days after the second AZD1222 dose. The receptor set was obtained from an adult who received the AZD1222 COVID-19 vaccine.

The gene calls are TRBV23-1 and TRBJ2-7; TRBD2 agrees at 8 bases. TRBV23-1 is labeled an ORF, and its function is uncertain. V dropped 7 bases and J dropped 5; count of bases not matched to a gene: 16. There are 16 residues in the CDR3. The CDR3: CASTHLGGGPPHEQYF. CDR3 nucleotides: TGCGCCAGCACCCATCTCGGGGGGGGCCCCCCCCACGAGCAGTACTTC.

The CDR3 bases are TGCGCCAGCAGCCAAGCAGGTGGAGAGACCCAGTACTTC. As protein: CASSQAGGETQYF. The chain combines TRBV4-3 with TRBJ2-5; D call uncertain. This CDR3 comprises 13 residues. V shed 1 base and J shed 4 bases, with 7 bases lying between them. The germline V gene encodes CDR1 LGHNA and CDR2 YSLEER.

V and J are TRBV7-6 and TRBJ2-5, with 13 bases aligning to TRBD2. Per germline, CDR1 SGHVS and CDR2 FNYEAQ. This CDR3 region has 16 residues. V dropped 1 base and J dropped 5; count of bases not matched to a gene: 4. CDR3 loop: CASSLGLAGGWETQYF. DNA for the CDR3: TGTGCCAGCAGCTTAGGACTAGCGGGAGGATGGGAGACCCAGTACTTC.

This clone has just a few counts. This chain connects TRBV6-5 to TRBJ1-6; D call uncertain. Trimming removed 8 bases from V and 6 bases from J, with 11 bases in between. CDR3 length equals 13 residues. CDR1 is MNHEY and CDR2 is SVGAGI in the germline V gene. The CDR3 loop is CASSGRVNSPLHF. The DNA for the CDR3 is TGTGCCAGCTCTGGGAGGGTTAATTCACCCCTCCACTTT.

The chain has TRBV6-2 or TRBV6-3 and TRBJ2-3, with 9 bases aligning to TRBD2. With 6 bases clipped from V and 4 bases from J, the junction kept 8 bases outside the gene matches. In germline, CDR1 is MNHEY, CDR2 SVGEGT. This CDR3 region has 15 residues. The CDR3 bases are TGTGCCAGCAGCTCGGCGGGAGGGCCCTCAGATACGCAGTATTTT. It yields the protein CASSSAGGPSDTQYF.

The gene calls are TRBV28 and TRBJ2-5; the D gene is possibly TRBD2 (6 bases). V was shortened by 7 bases and J by 6 bases, with 12 bases between the two germline ends. Per the germline V gene, CDR1 is MDHEN and CDR2 is SYDVKM. CDR3 length equals 12 residues. CDR3 protein: CASTAGLQTQYF. Written as DNA, the CDR3 is TGTGCCAGCACTGCGGGATTGCAGACCCAGTACTTC.

The chain carries TRBV28 and TRBJ1-1, with D hard to call. The CDR3 contains 14 residues. Trimming removed 5 bases at V and 1 base at J, with 11 bases between. The germline CDR1 and CDR2 sequences are MDHEN and SYDVKM. CDR3 nucleotide sequence: TGTGCCAGCAGTACCGGTCCTTCGAACACTGAAGCTTTCTTT. It specifies CASSTGPSNTEAFF.

As DNA, the CDR3 is TGTGCCAGCAGCTTTTCGACTAGCGGGGCCTACAATGAGCAGTTCTTC. It encodes CASSFSTSGAYNEQFF. The rearrangement joins TRBV7-2 to TRBJ2-1; TRBD2 aligns across 11 bases. CDR3 length equals 16 residues. The V and J ends lost 3 bases and 2 bases, in that order; junction bases with no gene match: 3. The germline CDR1 and CDR2 sequences are SGHTA and FQGNSA.

This chain links TRBV6-5 with TRBJ1-3; D gene unclear. Per germline, CDR1 MNHEY and CDR2 SVGAGI. The CDR3 sequence is 14 residues long. V dropped 7 bases and J dropped 4 bases, with 14 bases sitting between them. CDR3 sequence (DNA): TGTGCCAGCACCACCTCGACGGGGGGAAACACCATATATTTT. Translating gives CASTTSTGGNTIYF.

The chain uses TRBV15 and TRBJ1-1; 10 bases line up with TRBD1. V dropped 2 bases and J dropped 11; count of bases not matched to a gene: 17. The germline V gene encodes CDR1 LNHNV and CDR2 YYDKDF (reference sequence). This CDR3 region has 17 residues. This CDR3 reads CATSRSGTGTGAIRAFF. CDR3 bases: TGTGCCACCAGCAGATCCGGTACCGGGACAGGGGCCATTAGGGCTTTCTTT. The full variable domain, in which reference TRBV15 and TRBJ1-1 provide the parts outside the CDR3, is DAMVIQNPRYQVTQFGKPVTLSCSQTLNHNVMYWYQQKSSQAPKLLFHYYDKDFNNEADTPDNFQSRRPNTSFCFLDIRSPGLGDTAMYLCATSRSGTGTGAIRAFFGQGTRLTVV.

The chain employs TRBV6-2 or TRBV6-3 and TRBJ1-2; D uncertain. The germline V gene encodes CDR1 MNHEY and CDR2 SVGEGT. The CDR3 has 14 residues. V was pared by 3 bases and J by 4 bases, with 12 bases between. Here the CDR3 reads CASSYRGFSYGYTF. Written as DNA, the CDR3 is TGTGCCAGCAGTTATCGCGGGTTCTCCTATGGCTACACCTTC.

The rearrangement links TRBV4-3 to TRBJ2-1; D gene unclear. Trimming shortened V by 1 base and J by 9 bases, and 10 bases separated the two germline ends. The CDR3 loop spans 13 amino acids. Germline-derived CDR1 and CDR2 are LGHNA and YSLEER. This chain's CDR3 is CASSQGVYLEQFF. The DNA for the CDR3 is TGCGCCAGCAGCCAAGGGGTGTATCTTGAGCAGTTCTTC.

V gene TRBV28 combines with J gene TRBJ1-1; D gene uncertain. Germline values: CDR1 MDHEN, CDR2 SYDVKM. This CDR3 spans 11 amino acids. The ends were cut back, 8 bases at V and 4 bases at J, with 8 bases in the middle. The CDR3 loop is CASGETTEAFF. The CDR3 coding sequence is TGTGCCAGCGGTGAAACCACTGAAGCTTTCTTT.